This TCR beta chain was identified during a study of metastatic and nonmetastatic thyroid tumors. The wider study: Comparison of repertoires was carried out across blood and tumor or nodule tissue from malignant and benign thyroid patients. Study-wide results and caveats: Reportedly, malignant thyroid tumors had significantly higher TCR beta diversity than benign nodules, in blood and tumor.

The CDR3 totals 12 residues. Trimming stripped 1 base from V and 3 bases from J, with 3 bases between. Germline V CDR1 and CDR2: LGHNT, FRNRAP. In the study's own analysis: Researchers built a distant-metastasis classifier for papillary thyroid cancer that drew on CDR3 differences across clinicopathological groups. TCRdb re-called the PCR reads via MiXCR. The V and J calls, along with clone size, are taken from TCRdb and not from the paper's own processing. The data show some 33,000 clones, roughly a tenth seen once. This clone showed up many times. Its antigen is not identified. Until they underwent thyroid surgery, no patient had received any treatment.

The sample consisted of blood. The source of this sequence is a female donor with papillary thyroid cancer or a benign thyroid nodule (not recorded which). Some clones in this sample may be carry-over from other donors' samples. The chain recombines TRBV12-5 with TRBJ1-1, with D unclear. This CDR3 reads CASGLGDTEAFF. Written as DNA, the CDR3 is TGTGCTAGTGGTTTGGGGGACACTGAAGCTTTCTTT.